The next 29 T cell receptor beta chains were all read from a single sample in a study of a mutant IDH1 vaccine in newly diagnosed glioma. Assay: immunoSEQ multiplex PCR; the TCRdb copy retains only in-frame clones and omits some. This sample has 40,000 to 45,000 clones, with roughly 83% found just once. Described time point: week 35, safety follow-up. It was 300 ug of mutant IDH1 20-mer peptide that made up each vaccine dose, given with topical imiquimod. Their antigens remain unidentified. The sample was PBMCs, taken from a glioma patient whose treatment included an IDH1 peptide vaccine. These receptors came from a woman between 50 and 59 years old with glioma.

V and J are TRBV7-9 and TRBJ1-1; D possibly corresponds to TRBD1 (5 bases). This CDR3 is 15 amino acids long. Trimming left V 1 base short and J 0 bases short, with 9 bases between. Germline V gene data show CDR1 as SEHNR and CDR2 as FQNEAQ (reference sequence). Here the CDR3 DNA reads TGTGCCAGCAGCTTAGGGGGGGACCTGAACACTGAAGCTTTCTTT. Translated: CASSLGGDLNTEAFF.

J is TRBJ1-2 and V is TRBV6-5; a possible D gene is TRBD1 (5 bases). The CDR3 is made up of 15 amino acids. V gave up 2 bases and J gave up 4 bases, with 14 bases separating them. Germline V CDR1 and CDR2: MNHEY, SVGAGI. The CDR3 DNA reads TGTGCCAGCAGTTACCTTGTGGGGGTGAGCTATGGCTACACCTTC. This codes for CASSYLVGVSYGYTF.

This sequence joins TRBV7-2 and TRBJ2-5; maybe TRBD2 (7 bases). CDR1 SGHTA and CDR2 FQGNSA come from the germline V gene. The ends were cut back, 5 bases at V and 5 bases at J, with 18 bases in the middle. There are 15 residues in the CDR3. As DNA, the CDR3 is TGTGCCAGCAGCAACGGAGGGGGGGCCGGGGAGACCCAGTACTTC. Residues: CASSNGGGAGETQYF.

This chain links TRBV4-2 with TRBJ2-1; D may match TRBD1 or TRBD2 (6 bases each). The V gene lost 0 bases and the J gene lost 1 base, with 10 bases spanning the gap. Germline V gives CDR1 LGHNA, CDR2 YNFKEQ. The CDR3 covers 16 residues. CDR3 sequence (DNA): TGTGCCAGCAGCCAAGACGGGGGCCTATCCTACAATGAGCAGTTCTTC. Its protein product is CASSQDGGLSYNEQFF.

CDR3 nucleotides: TGTGCCAGCAGGGTAGGGAACACCGGGGAGCTGTTTTTT. It yields the protein CASRVGNTGELFF. The V gene is TRBV6-5, the J gene TRBJ2-2; D ambiguous. V was shortened by 6 bases and J by 1 base, with 6 bases between the two germline ends. The length of the CDR3 is 13 residues. Germline-derived CDR1 and CDR2 are MNHEY and SVGAGI.

This chain links TRBV19 with TRBJ1-1; D is perhaps TRBD1 (5 bases). Germline loops: CDR1 LNHDA, CDR2 SQIVND (reference sequence). The germline V and J ends were trimmed by 5 bases and 3 bases, with 10 bases remaining between them. The CDR3 loop spans 13 amino acids. CDR3 DNA: TGTGCCAGTAGTGAGGACATGCACACTGAAGCTTTCTTT. It specifies CASSEDMHTEAFF. Complete variable domain (other parts from reference TRBV19 and TRBJ1-1): DGGITQSPKYLFRKEGQNVTLSCEQNLNHDAMYWYRQDPGQGLRLIYYSQIVNDFQKGDIAEGYSVSREKKESFPLTVTSAQKNPTAFYLCASSEDMHTEAFFGQGTRLTVV.

The chain combines TRBV18 with TRBJ1-2; weak D call: TRBD1 (5 bases). The CDR3 consists of 14 residues. The germline gives CDR1 KGHSH, CDR2 LQKENI. V was shortened by 2 bases and J by 4 bases, with 11 bases between the two germline ends. CDR3 in amino acids: CASSPGGYGYGYTF. The CDR3 DNA reads TGTGCCAGCTCACCAGGGGGGTATGGCTATGGCTACACCTTC.

This clone has only a few counts. The J gene is TRBJ1-2, the V gene TRBV5-1; 9 bases are shared with TRBD1. Losses at the gene ends were 3 bases for V and 2 bases for J; bases not matched to a gene: 8. The CDR3 sequence is 16 residues long. Germline CDR1 is SGHRS and CDR2 is YFSETQ. Here the CDR3 DNA reads TGCGCCAGCAGCTGGGGACAGGGTACCCAGAACTATGGCTACACCTTC. Translating it yields CASSWGQGTQNYGYTF.

The chain is built from TRBV27 and TRBJ2-1, with 7 bases that match TRBD1. The J segment lost 2 bases and the V segment lost 6 bases, leaving 4 bases of the junction unmatched. CDR1 is MNHEY and CDR2 is SMNVEV in the germline V gene (reference sequence). This CDR3 spans 14 amino acids. This CDR3 is CASRRGGAYNEQFF. The CDR3 DNA follows: TGTGCCAGCAGGAGAGGGGGCGCCTACAATGAGCAGTTCTTC.

This chain joins TRBV5-1 and TRBJ2-1; TRBD2 might be the D (5 bases). Trimming removed 4 bases at V and 4 bases at J, with 12 bases between. The CDR3 runs to 14 residues. Germline CDR1 and CDR2: SGHRS and YFSETQ. CDR3: CASSPAGGYNEQFF. CDR3 nucleotides: TGCGCCAGCAGCCCGGCGGGCGGTTACAATGAGCAGTTCTTC.

The chain uses TRBV6-5 and TRBJ1-2; D gene uncertain. This CDR3 comprises 11 residues. V shed 10 bases and J shed 1 base, with 7 bases lying between them. Germline CDR1 is MNHEY and CDR2 is SVGAGI. CDR3 loop: CATQLNYGYTF. The CDR3 region has the DNA TGTGCCACCCAACTTAACTATGGCTACACCTTC.

This chain uses TRBV9 with TRBJ1-1; 8 nucleotides line up with TRBD1. The V and J ends lost 2 bases and 1 base, in that order; junction bases with no gene match: 1. Germline lookup yields CDR1 SGDLS and CDR2 YYNGEE. The CDR3 has 14 residues. The CDR3 DNA is TGTGCCAGCAGCGTCCAGGGGGCGAACACTGAAGCTTTCTTT. Encoded protein: CASSVQGANTEAFF.

The chain carries TRBV9 and TRBJ2-3, with D possibly matching TRBD2 (7 bases). V was pared by 7 bases and J by 4 bases, with 19 bases between. The CDR3 runs to 15 residues. Germline CDR1 and CDR2: SGDLS and YYNGEE. The DNA of the CDR3 is TGTGCCAGCGGATCGACTAGCAGGGGTGCAGATACGCAGTATTTT. It specifies CASGSTSRGADTQYF. The entire variable domain, with the rest obtained from reference TRBV9 and TRBJ2-3, is as follows: DSGVTQTPKHLITATGQRVTLRCSPRSGDLSVYWYQQSLDQGLQFLIQYYNGEERAKGNILERFSAQQFPDLHSELNLSSLELGDSALYFCASGSTSRGADTQYFGPGTRLTVL.

The chain carries TRBV6-6 and TRBJ2-3, with TRBD1 matching over 10 bases. The CDR3 consists of 15 residues. The germline CDR1 and CDR2 sequences are MNHNY and SVGAGI (reference sequence). Germline trimming cut 7 bases from V and 3 bases from J; bases unmatched to any gene: 7. Here the CDR3 reads CASTDRDRGTDTQYF. The CDR3 nucleotides read TGTGCCAGCACCGACCGGGACAGGGGTACAGATACGCAGTATTTT.

The chain joins TRBV29-1 to TRBJ2-3; D gene unclear. The CDR3 is 12 residues long. V shed 5 bases and J shed 6 bases, with 12 bases lying between them. Germline CDR1 reads SQVTM; CDR2 reads ANQGSEA. CDR3 coding DNA: TGCAGCGTTCGGATCGGGCCGGATACGCAGTATTTT. Translating gives CSVRIGPDTQYF.

V is TRBV6-1 and J is TRBJ2-5; 7 bases are shared with TRBD2. The germline gives CDR1 MNHNS, CDR2 SASEGT. V lost 6 bases, J lost 5 bases, and 6 bases stayed unmatched. This CDR3 is built from 13 residues. The CDR3 bases are TGTGCCAGCAGGAGGGCGGGAGAGGAGACCCAGTACTTC. This sequence encodes CASRRAGEETQYF.

This chain links TRBV7-4 with TRBJ1-5; 9 bases map to TRBD1. Germline CDR1 and CDR2: SGHVT and SQSDAQ. After removal of 2 bases from V and 1 base from J, the junction contained 3 bases not matched to a gene. The CDR3 spans 16 residues. CDR3 in DNA: TGTGCCAGCAGCTTAAGGACAGGGGCAAGCAATCAGCCCCAGCATTTT. Translating gives CASSLRTGASNQPQHF.

CDR3 in amino acids: CATSGEAPGPGELFF. The CDR3 coding sequence is TGTGCCACCTCAGGGGAGGCCCCCGGGCCCGGGGAGCTGTTTTTT. The chain uses TRBV2 and TRBJ2-2; D may be TRBD1 or TRBD2 (6 bases each). Deletions cut 10 bases from V and 6 bases from J, with 21 bases between. The CDR3 is 15 amino acids. Germline CDR1 and CDR2: SNHLY and FYNNEI.

The chain has TRBV7-2 and TRBJ1-2; 8 positions agree with TRBD1. J was trimmed by 6 bases and V by 3 bases; bases with no gene match: 15. Germline V gene data show CDR1 as SGHTA and CDR2 as FQGNSA. This CDR3 is built from 17 residues. CDR3 sequence reads: CASSFGTGRSAGHGYTF. As DNA, the CDR3 is TGTGCCAGCAGCTTTGGGACAGGCCGGTCGGCAGGTCATGGCTACACCTTC.

Written as DNA, the CDR3 is TGTGCCAGCAGCACCGCTGAAGGGATAGAGACCCAGTACTTC. Protein sequence: CASSTAEGIETQYF. The chain recombines TRBV5-5 with TRBJ2-5; D is uncertain. V was cut by 4 bases and J by 4 bases, with 14 bases left in between. The CDR3 runs 14 residues. The germline gives CDR1 SGHKS, CDR2 YYEKEE (reference sequence).

This clone was counted between two and nine times. The gene calls are TRBV6-5 and TRBJ1-6, with 7 bases lining up with TRBD1. V lost 4 bases to trimming and J lost 9 bases; unmatched junction nucleotides: 9. From germline, CDR1 is MNHEY and CDR2 SVGAGI. CDR3 size: 15 residues. CDR3 region: CASSSTDRFPSPLHF. The CDR3 DNA sequence: TGTGCCAGCAGTTCAACGGACAGGTTCCCTTCACCCCTCCACTTT.

CDR3 region: CASSGGDVEQFF. DNA for the CDR3: TGTGCCAGCAGCGGGGGGGACGTTGAGCAGTTCTTC. The rearrangement joins TRBV11-3 to TRBJ2-1, with 7 bases identical to TRBD2. Germline-derived CDR1 and CDR2 are SGHNT and YENEEA. V lost 5 bases, J lost 9 bases, and 4 bases stayed unmatched. This CDR3 comprises 12 residues.

The genes are TRBV7-3 and TRBJ2-7; TRBD1 matches 9 bases. Germline CDR1 is SGHTA and CDR2 is FQGTGA. V gave up 5 bases and J gave up 4 bases; unmatched junction bases: 9. This CDR3 region has 15 residues. CDR3 sequence (DNA): TGTGCCAGCAGCGAATCCGGGACAGGGAGGTACGAGCAGTACTTC. This encodes CASSESGTGRYEQYF.

The chain is built from TRBV7-6 and TRBJ2-7; D tentatively fits TRBD1 or TRBD2 (5 bases each). Germline assignment: CDR1 SGHVS and CDR2 FNYEAQ. Trimming cost V 5 bases and J 9 bases, with 17 bases left between them. CDR3 size: 13 residues. The CDR3 nucleotides are TGTGCCAGCAGCGAAGGGACGGTCCGAGGGCAGTACTTC. Amino acid sequence: CASSEGTVRGQYF.

The chain couples TRBV4-1 to TRBJ2-2, with 10 positions matching TRBD1. Germline V gene lookup returns CDR1 MGHRA and CDR2 YSYEKL. The CDR3 runs 18 residues. The ends lost 3 bases at V and 6 bases at J; junction bases unmatched: 13. CDR3 DNA sequence: TGCGCCAGCAGCCACCCCCAGGAGGGGACAGGGGCTTCCGGGGAGCTGTTTTTT. Residues: CASSHPQEGTGASGELFF.

The J gene is TRBJ1-6, the V gene TRBV9, with TRBD1 identical over 10 bases. CDR3 length equals 14 residues. With 3 bases clipped from V and 9 bases from J, the junction kept 3 bases outside the gene matches. From germline, CDR1 is SGDLS and CDR2 YYNGEE. CDR3 nucleotide sequence: TGTGCCAGCAGCGCCGGACAGGGGGGTTCACCCCTCCACTTT. Protein product: CASSAGQGGSPLHF. The whole variable domain, filled in from reference TRBV9 and TRBJ1-6, reads DSGVTQTPKHLITATGQRVTLRCSPRSGDLSVYWYQQSLDQGLQFLIQYYNGEERAKGNILERFSAQQFPDLHSELNLSSLELGDSALYFCASSAGQGGSPLHFGNGTRLTVT.

The chain is built from TRBV7-8 and TRBJ2-7, with TRBD1 matching over 10 bases. Germline-derived CDR1 and CDR2 are SGHVS and FQNEAQ. The CDR3 covers 15 residues. V was clipped by 5 bases and J by 12 bases; unmatched bases: 16. Here the CDR3 reads CASSLQPGQGTLWYF. Here the CDR3 DNA reads TGTGCCAGCAGCCTCCAACCGGGACAGGGGACCCTATGGTACTTC.

The chain recombines TRBV6-5 with TRBJ2-1; 8 bases fit TRBD2. The length of the CDR3 is 15 residues. Germline CDR1 is MNHEY and CDR2 is SVGAGI. Trimming cost V 2 bases and J 3 bases; bases outside gene matches: 3. The CDR3 spells CASSYGGGFYNEQFF. The CDR3, as DNA: TGTGCCAGCAGTTACGGCGGGGGGTTCTACAATGAGCAGTTCTTC.

The chain uses TRBV7-3 and TRBJ2-1; tentative D call: TRBD1 (6 bases). This CDR3 region has 15 residues. The V gene's germline CDR1 is SGHTA and CDR2 FQGTGA. V shed 4 bases and J shed 1 base, with 11 bases lying between them. The CDR3 DNA sequence: TGTGCCAGCAGCTCTACGGGACAATCCTACAATGAGCAGTTCTTC. This codes for CASSSTGQSYNEQFF.